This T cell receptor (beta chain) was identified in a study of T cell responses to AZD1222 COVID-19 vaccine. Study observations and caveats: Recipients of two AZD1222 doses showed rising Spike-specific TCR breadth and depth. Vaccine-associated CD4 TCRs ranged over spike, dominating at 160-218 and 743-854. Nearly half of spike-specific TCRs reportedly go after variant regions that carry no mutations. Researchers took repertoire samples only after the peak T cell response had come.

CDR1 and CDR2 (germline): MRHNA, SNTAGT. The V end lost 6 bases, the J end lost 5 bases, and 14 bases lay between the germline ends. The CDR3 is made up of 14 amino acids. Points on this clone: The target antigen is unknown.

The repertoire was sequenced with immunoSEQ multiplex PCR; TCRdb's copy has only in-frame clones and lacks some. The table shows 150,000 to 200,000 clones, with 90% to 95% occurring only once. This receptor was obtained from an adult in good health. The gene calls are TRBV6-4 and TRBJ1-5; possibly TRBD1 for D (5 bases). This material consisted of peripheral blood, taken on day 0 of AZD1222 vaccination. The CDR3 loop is CASRPLGEDQPQHF. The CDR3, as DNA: TGTGCCAGCAGGCCGTTGGGGGAGGATCAGCCCCAGCATTTT.